A single sample gave rise to the 10 T cell receptor beta chains below, sequenced in a study of blood T cell repertoires in COVID-19. The method was immunoSEQ multiplex PCR; TCRdb's version includes in-frame clones alone and lacks a portion of them. The table records some 93,000 clones, more than 75% of them present only once. Sequencing was carried out using peripheral blood. These receptors all come from a human donor in a cohort sampled during active COVID-19.

The gene calls are TRBV19 and TRBJ2-5, with D maybe TRBD2 (7 bases). The germline V gene has CDR1 LNHDA and CDR2 SQIVND (reference sequence). Trimming cost V 2 bases and J 1 base, with 14 bases left between them. The CDR3 loop spans 16 amino acids. This CDR3 reads CASSIRGGEPQETQYF. CDR3 in DNA: TGTGCCAGTAGTATACGAGGGGGGGAGCCCCAAGAGACCCAGTACTTC. Full variable domain (rest looked up from reference TRBV19 and TRBJ2-5): DGGITQSPKYLFRKEGQNVTLSCEQNLNHDAMYWYRQDPGQGLRLIYYSQIVNDFQKGDIAEGYSVSREKKESFPLTVTSAQKNPTAFYLCASSIRGGEPQETQYFGPGTRLLVL.

The rearrangement links TRBV2 to TRBJ1-4, with no clear D. CDR1 SNHLY and CDR2 FYNNEI come from the germline V gene. V lost 4 bases and J lost 7, with 10 bases in between. The CDR3 is 13 residues long. CDR3: CASSVVGPEKLFF. The DNA of the CDR3 is TGTGCCAGCAGTGTTGTGGGCCCTGAAAAACTGTTTTTT.

The chain couples TRBV19 to TRBJ2-6; D remains unclear. This CDR3 is built from 14 residues. V shed 5 bases and J shed 3 bases, with 8 bases lying between them. CDR1 and CDR2 (germline): LNHDA, SQIVND (reference sequence). The chain's CDR3 is CASSVQIGANVLTF. CDR3 bases: TGTGCCAGTAGTGTGCAGATTGGGGCCAACGTCCTGACTTTC.

About this clone itself: One end of the junction is discordant with germline, which a read error may explain. The gene calls are TRBV2 and TRBJ1-2, with 8 bases matching TRBD1. CDR1 is SNHLY, CDR2 FYNNEI, per germline. CDR3 length: 13 amino acids. The CDR3 coding sequence is TGTGCCAGCAGTGTGGGACAGGTCTATAGCTACACCTTC. It yields the protein CASSVGQVYSYTF.

The rearrangement uses TRBV27 and TRBJ2-6; D not resolved. From germline, CDR1 is MNHEY and CDR2 SMNVEV (reference sequence). The V gene lost 6 bases and the J gene lost 0 bases, with 6 bases spanning the gap. The CDR3 is made up of 14 amino acids. The CDR3 protein is CASRINSGANVLTF. In DNA, the CDR3 is TGTGCCAGCAGAATTAACTCTGGGGCCAACGTCCTGACTTTC. Together with reference TRBV27 and TRBJ2-6, the CDR3 gives the full variable domain: EAQVTQNPRYLITVTGKKLTVTCSQNMNHEYMSWYRQDPGLGLRQIYYSMNVEVTDKGDVPEGYKVSRKEKRNFPLILESPSPNQTSLYFCASRINSGANVLTFGAGSRLTVL.

This chain links TRBV10-2 with TRBJ1-1; D not certain. V was cut by 3 bases and J by 8 bases, with 10 bases left in between. Germline V gene sequence: CDR1 WSHSY, CDR2 SAAADI. The CDR3 extends over 12 amino acids. The CDR3 DNA follows: TGCGCCAGCAGTGAAAGCGTTGTGGAAGCTTTCTTT. Translation: CASSESVVEAFF.

In this sample, this clone turned up once. The chain links TRBV6-5 to TRBJ2-5, with a possible D match to TRBD2 (6 bases). Trimming cost V 0 bases and J 4 bases, with 9 bases left between them. Germline CDR1 and CDR2: MNHEY and SVGAGI. This CDR3 is 14 amino acids long. The CDR3 spells CASSYSLGGETQYF. CDR3 sequence (DNA): TGTGCCAGCAGTTACTCACTCGGGGGAGAGACCCAGTACTTC.

This clone appeared a single time. The V call is TRBV19, the J call TRBJ2-7; the match to TRBD2 covers 8 bases. The CDR3 is 15 amino acids. Germline V CDR1 and CDR2: LNHDA, SQIVND (reference sequence). The ends lost 1 base at V and 2 bases at J; junction bases unmatched: 4. DNA for the CDR3: TGTGCCAGTAGTATAGGTCAGACTAGCGCCTACGAGCAGTACTTC. As protein: CASSIGQTSAYEQYF.

The chain carries TRBV5-6 and TRBJ1-4; D unresolved. From germline, CDR1 is SGHDT and CDR2 YYEEEE. V was shortened by 1 base and J by 8 bases, with 24 bases between the two germline ends. CDR3 length equals 18 residues. The CDR3 loop is CASSLFETARVGGEKLFF. CDR3 in DNA: TGTGCCAGCAGCTTGTTCGAAACGGCGAGGGTGGGAGGCGAAAAACTGTTTTTT.

CDR3 nucleotide sequence: TGTGCCAGCTCACCACCGACTAGCGGGAGGCCGCCTTACAATGAGCAGTTCTTC. Amino acid sequence: CASSPPTSGRPPYNEQFF. The gene calls are TRBV18 and TRBJ2-1, with 13 bases that match TRBD2. CDR3 length equals 18 residues. Trimming cost V 0 bases and J 4 bases; bases outside gene matches: 6. Germline loops: CDR1 KGHSH, CDR2 LQKENI.